What follows are 19 T cell receptor beta chains derived from one specimen sequenced in a study of T cells in Graves' hyperthyroidism and ophthalmopathy. Amplified TCR beta CDR3 regions derived from RNA transcripts. A first-round RT-PCR of the TCR CDR3 used the HTBI primer set. TCRdb reprocessed the multiplex PCR reads with MiXCR, giving one entry per CDR3 protein. There are under 350,000 distinct CDR3 sequences in the sample; 20% to 25% occur only once, and about 50% lies in the top ten. The sequencing input was blood. These receptors originate from a woman between 50 and 59 years old with Graves' hyperthyroidism.

There are a few counts of this clonotype. V usage is TRBV29-1 and J usage is TRBJ2-4; 10 nucleotides align to TRBD2. Trimming at V came to 4 bases and at J to 2 bases, leaving 5 bases not matched to a gene. The CDR3 contains 15 residues. Per the germline V gene, CDR1 is SQVTM and CDR2 is ANQGSEA. In nucleotides, the CDR3 is TGCAGCGTTGCGACTAGCGGGTGGTCCAAAAACATTCAGTACTTC. The encoded protein is CSVATSGWSKNIQYF.

This clonotype was counted many times. The chain combines TRBV15 with TRBJ2-3; 9 bases agree with TRBD2. The CDR3 runs 16 residues. Germline V gene data show CDR1 as LNHNV and CDR2 as YYDKDF (reference sequence). V lost 1 base and J lost 4; bases outside the gene matches: 6. The DNA of the CDR3 is TGTGCCACCAGCAGAGGAGTAGCGGGAGATTCAGATACGCAGTATTTT. Translating gives CATSRGVAGDSDTQYF.

This clonotype was observed at least ten times. The chain is built from TRBV12-3 or TRBV12-4 and TRBJ1-6; possible D gene TRBD1, 6 bases. The CDR3 has 14 residues. V was clipped by 6 bases and J by 7 bases, with 13 bases between them. The CDR3 region has the DNA TGTGCCAGCAGCTTGACGGGGGGCAATTCACCCCTCCACTTT. It is translated as CASSLTGGNSPLHF.

The chain joins TRBV4-1 to TRBJ1-5, with TRBD1 matching 7 bases. Trimming cost V 1 base and J 6 bases; bases outside gene matches: 18. The CDR3 runs to 19 residues. Per germline, CDR1 MGHRA and CDR2 YSYEKL. CDR3 bases: TGCGCCAGCAGCCAAGTAGGGTTCCAGGGGGGCGGACGTTCTCAGCCCCAGCATTTT. Amino acid sequence: CASSQVGFQGGGRSQPQHF.

This chain links TRBV29-1 with TRBJ1-6; the D is unclear. The germline V gene has CDR1 SQVTM and CDR2 ANQGSEA. This CDR3 contains 13 residues. The germline V and J ends were trimmed by 2 bases and 6 bases, with 8 bases remaining between them. CDR3 residues: CSVELDPNSPLHF. As DNA, the CDR3 is TGCAGCGTTGAACTAGACCCTAATTCACCCCTCCACTTT. Supplemented by reference TRBV29-1 and TRBJ1-6, the full variable domain reads SAVISQKPSRDICQRGTSLTIQCQVDSQVTMMFWYRQQPGQSLTLIATANQGSEATYESGFVIDKFPISRPNLTFSTLTVSNMSPEDSSIYLCSVELDPNSPLHFGNGTRLTVT.

This clonotype was counted ten times or more. The chain couples TRBV6-1 to TRBJ2-2, with 8 bases that match TRBD2. Trimming cost V 5 bases and J 3 bases; bases outside gene matches: 8. Germline loops: CDR1 MNHNS, CDR2 SASEGT. This CDR3 region has 16 residues. CDR3 amino acids: CASSSPGGAYTGELFF. The DNA of the CDR3 is TGTGCCAGCAGTTCCCCGGGAGGGGCGTACACCGGGGAGCTGTTTTTT.

This clonotype came up many times. J is TRBJ2-7 and V is TRBV20-1, with D possibly matching TRBD2 (5 bases). The CDR3 is 12 amino acids. The germline gives CDR1 DFQATT, CDR2 SNEGSKA (reference sequence). Trimming stripped 3 bases from V and 4 bases from J, with 10 bases between. Here the CDR3 reads CSASDGGYEQYF. For the CDR3, the DNA is TGCAGTGCTAGTGATGGCGGGTACGAGCAGTACTTC.

This clonotype was picked up a small number of times. The chain uses TRBV12-3 or TRBV12-4 and TRBJ1-2; tentative D call: TRBD1 (5 bases). CDR3 length: 12 residues. The V end was cut by 6 bases, the J end by 5 bases, with 10 bases between. Here the CDR3 DNA reads TGTGCCAGCAGGGCAGGGTGGTATGGCTACACCTTC. Its translation is CASRAGWYGYTF.

DNA of the CDR3: TGTGCCATCAGTGAGTTCAGGGGATCTGGCTACACCTTC. Translation gives CAISEFRGSGYTF. This chain connects TRBV10-3 to TRBJ1-2; D possibly corresponds to TRBD1 (6 bases). The length of the CDR3 is 13 residues. Germline V lookup: CDR1 ENHRY, CDR2 SYGVKD. With 1 base removed from V and 7 bases from J, the gap between germline ends came to 10 bases.

This clonotype showed up many times. This chain joins TRBV20-1 and TRBJ1-1; no definite D call. The V gene's germline CDR1 is DFQATT and CDR2 SNEGSKA (reference sequence). This CDR3 is built from 13 residues. The V end lost 3 bases, the J end lost 3 bases, and 11 bases lay between the germline ends. The CDR3 reads CSASDGGYTEAFF. CDR3 sequence (DNA): TGCAGTGCTAGTGACGGCGGGTACACTGAAGCTTTCTTT.

In this sample, this clonotype turned up many times. This sequence joins TRBV12-3 or TRBV12-4 and TRBJ1-2; D perhaps matches TRBD1 (6 bases). V lost 3 bases and J 6 bases, leaving 14 bases between the germline ends. This CDR3 has 14 amino acids. The CDR3 sequence is CASSFRTGHDGYTF. The CDR3 bases are TGTGCCAGCAGTTTCCGCACAGGGCACGATGGCTACACCTTC.

This clonotype has ten or more counts. The chain is built from TRBV15 and TRBJ2-5, with D tentatively TRBD1 (5 bases). The CDR3 sequence is 14 residues long. CDR1 is LNHNV, CDR2 YYDKDF, per germline (reference sequence). V lost 1 base and J 0 bases, leaving 6 bases between the germline ends. CDR3 in amino acids: CATSRGRDQETQYF. In DNA form, the CDR3 reads TGTGCCACCAGCAGAGGCAGGGACCAAGAGACCCAGTACTTC.

This clonotype appeared many times. V gene TRBV9 combines with J gene TRBJ1-6, with 10 nucleotides matching TRBD1. V lost 0 bases and J lost 8; bases outside the gene matches: 5. The CDR3 has 16 residues. The germline CDR1 and CDR2 sequences are SGDLS and YYNGEE. The CDR3 coding sequence is TGTGCCAGCAGCGTAGCTCCGACAGGGGGCTATTCACCCCTCCACTTT. Translating it yields CASSVAPTGGYSPLHF.

The sample holds many counts of this clonotype. The chain couples TRBV3-1 to TRBJ2-5; D might be TRBD2 (5 bases). Looked up from germline, CDR1 is LGHDT and CDR2 is YNNKEL (reference sequence). The CDR3 sequence is 14 residues long. V was pared by 4 bases and J by 7 bases, with 16 bases between. DNA of the CDR3: TGTGCCAGCAGCCCTTTAGCGCCGCCAGGGACCCAGTACTTC. It yields the protein CASSPLAPPGTQYF.

This clonotype has a count of ten or more. The V gene is TRBV7-9, the J gene TRBJ2-3; perhaps TRBD1 as D (7 bases). This CDR3 is built from 16 residues. With 5 bases removed from V and 2 bases from J, the gap between germline ends came to 17 bases. Germline values: CDR1 SEHNR, CDR2 FQNEAQ (reference sequence). The CDR3 sequence is CASSRLGTVATDTQYF. CDR3 sequence (DNA): TGTGCCAGCAGCCGACTAGGGACAGTAGCCACAGATACGCAGTATTTT.

This clonotype was recorded at least ten times. CDR3 in amino acids: CASSYSIKAGSAGELFF. The DNA of the CDR3 is TGTGCCAGCAGTTACTCGATAAAAGCGGGAAGCGCCGGGGAGCTGTTTTTT. The J gene is TRBJ2-2, the V gene TRBV6-5; 7 bases are a match to TRBD2. Germline assignment: CDR1 MNHEY and CDR2 SVGAGI. This CDR3 is built from 17 residues. Unmatched junction bases numbered 10, after V lost 0 bases and J lost 6 bases.

This clonotype was observed a few times. The V call is TRBV25-1, the J call TRBJ2-5, with 11 bases fitting TRBD2. Germline trimming cut 4 bases from V and 4 bases from J; bases unmatched to any gene: 5. The CDR3 has 15 amino acids. CDR1 MGHDK and CDR2 SYGVNS come from the germline V gene. The CDR3 loop reads CASSGGLAGGETQYF. In DNA form, the CDR3 reads TGTGCCAGCAGTGGCGGACTAGCGGGCGGAGAGACCCAGTACTTC.

This clonotype was observed many times. V gene TRBV6-5 combines with J gene TRBJ2-3, with TRBD2 identical over 13 bases. Germline V gene lookup returns CDR1 MNHEY and CDR2 SVGAGI. The V segment lost 2 bases and the J segment 2 bases; nucleotides outside the gene matches: 4. This CDR3 is built from 17 residues. CDR3 protein: CASSYRGTSGTTDTQYF. DNA for the CDR3: TGTGCCAGCAGTTACCGCGGGACTAGCGGGACCACAGATACGCAGTATTTT.

This clonotype was picked up many times. This chain uses TRBV5-1 with TRBJ2-1; D unresolved. Germline V gene data show CDR1 as SGHRS and CDR2 as YFSETQ. This CDR3 region has 15 residues. With 0 bases removed from V and 5 bases from J, the gap between germline ends came to 12 bases. The CDR3 protein is CASSLARSGHNEQFF. Here the CDR3 DNA reads TGCGCCAGCAGCTTGGCCAGGAGTGGGCACAATGAGCAGTTCTTC.